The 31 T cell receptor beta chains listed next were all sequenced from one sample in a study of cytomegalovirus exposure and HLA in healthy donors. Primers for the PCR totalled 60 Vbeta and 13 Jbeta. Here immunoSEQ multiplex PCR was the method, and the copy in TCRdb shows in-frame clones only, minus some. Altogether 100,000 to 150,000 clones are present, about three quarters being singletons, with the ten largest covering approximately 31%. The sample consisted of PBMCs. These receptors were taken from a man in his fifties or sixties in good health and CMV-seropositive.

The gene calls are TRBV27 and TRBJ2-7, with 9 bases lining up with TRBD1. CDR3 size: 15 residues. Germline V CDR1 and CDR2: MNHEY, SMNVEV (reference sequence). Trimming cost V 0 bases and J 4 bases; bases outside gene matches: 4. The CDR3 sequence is CASSLSGQGPYEQYF. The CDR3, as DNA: TGTGCCAGCAGTTTATCGGGACAGGGCCCTTACGAGCAGTACTTC.

CDR3 residues: CAISGAGGAYYNYGYTF. The CDR3 DNA reads as TGTGCCATCAGTGGGGCGGGGGGGGCCTACTATAACTATGGCTACACCTTC. This sequence joins TRBV10-3 and TRBJ1-2, with D possibly being TRBD1 (6 bases). There are 17 residues in the CDR3. Germline CDR1 is ENHRY and CDR2 is SYGVKD. V lost 4 bases and J 1 base, leaving 19 bases between the germline ends.

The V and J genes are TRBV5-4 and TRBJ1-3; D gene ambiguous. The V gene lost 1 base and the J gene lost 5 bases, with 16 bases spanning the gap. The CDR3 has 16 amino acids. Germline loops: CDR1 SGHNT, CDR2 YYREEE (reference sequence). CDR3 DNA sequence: TGTGCCAGCAGCTTGACCAAAGGAGGAGCGCGAAACACCATATATTTT. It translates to CASSLTKGGARNTIYF.

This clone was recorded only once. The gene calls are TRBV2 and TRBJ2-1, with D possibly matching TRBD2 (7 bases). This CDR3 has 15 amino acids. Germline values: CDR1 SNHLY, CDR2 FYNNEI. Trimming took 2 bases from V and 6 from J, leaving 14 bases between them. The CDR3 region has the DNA TGTGCCAGCAGTGAAAACATTGGGGGGGCCAATGAGCAGTTCTTC. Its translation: CASSENIGGANEQFF.

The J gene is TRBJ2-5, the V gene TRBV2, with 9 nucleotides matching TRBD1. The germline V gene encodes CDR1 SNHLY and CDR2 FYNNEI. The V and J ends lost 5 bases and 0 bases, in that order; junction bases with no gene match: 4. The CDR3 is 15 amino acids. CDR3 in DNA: TGTGCCAGCAGTAGGGGACAGGGAAACCAAGAGACCCAGTACTTC. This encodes CASSRGQGNQETQYF.

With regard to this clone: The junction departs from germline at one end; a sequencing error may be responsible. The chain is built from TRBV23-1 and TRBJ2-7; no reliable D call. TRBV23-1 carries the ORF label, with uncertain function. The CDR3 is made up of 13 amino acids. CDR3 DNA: TGCGCCAGCAGTCAATCGTGTGGCATATCCCTTCCCTTC. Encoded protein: CASSQSCGISLPF.

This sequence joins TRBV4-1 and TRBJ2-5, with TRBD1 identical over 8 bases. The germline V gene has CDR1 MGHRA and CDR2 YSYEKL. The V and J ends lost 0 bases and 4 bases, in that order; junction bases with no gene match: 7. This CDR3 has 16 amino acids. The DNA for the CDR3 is TGCGCCAGCAGCCAAGATAAGGGGACAGGCGGAGAGACCCAGTACTTC. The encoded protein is CASSQDKGTGGETQYF.

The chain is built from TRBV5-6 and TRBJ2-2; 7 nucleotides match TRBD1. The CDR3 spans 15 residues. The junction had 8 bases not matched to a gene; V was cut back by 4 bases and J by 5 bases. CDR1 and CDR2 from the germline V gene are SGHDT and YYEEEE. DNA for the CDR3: TGTGCCAGCAGCCCCGGACAGGACTTGACCGGGGAGCTGTTTTTT. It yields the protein CASSPGQDLTGELFF.

This CDR3 reads CASSPLLTANTEAFF. The CDR3 DNA follows: TGCGCCAGCAGCCCACTATTGACTGCGAACACTGAAGCTTTCTTT. The J gene is TRBJ1-1, the V gene TRBV5-1; no reliable D call. This CDR3 comprises 15 residues. Germline values: CDR1 SGHRS, CDR2 YFSETQ. Trimming removed 4 bases from V and 1 base from J, with 14 bases in between.

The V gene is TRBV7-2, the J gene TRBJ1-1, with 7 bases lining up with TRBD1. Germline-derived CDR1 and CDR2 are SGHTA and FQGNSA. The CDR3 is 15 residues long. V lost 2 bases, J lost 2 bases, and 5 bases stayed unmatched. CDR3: CASSLRTGLNTEAFF. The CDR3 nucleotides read TGTGCCAGCAGCTTACGGACAGGCCTTAACACTGAAGCTTTCTTT.

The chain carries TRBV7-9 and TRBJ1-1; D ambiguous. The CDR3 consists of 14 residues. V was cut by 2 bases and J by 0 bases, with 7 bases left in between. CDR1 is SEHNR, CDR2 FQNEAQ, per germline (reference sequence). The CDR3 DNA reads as TGTGCCAGCAGCTTATCACAATTGAACACTGAAGCTTTCTTT. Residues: CASSLSQLNTEAFF.

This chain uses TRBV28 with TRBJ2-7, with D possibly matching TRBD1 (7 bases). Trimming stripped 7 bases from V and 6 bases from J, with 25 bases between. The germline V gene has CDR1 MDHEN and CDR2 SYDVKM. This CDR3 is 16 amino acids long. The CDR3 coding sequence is TGTGCCAGCACCCGCTGGGGCGGGACAGAATCCCCCGAGCAGTACTTC. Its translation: CASTRWGGTESPEQYF.

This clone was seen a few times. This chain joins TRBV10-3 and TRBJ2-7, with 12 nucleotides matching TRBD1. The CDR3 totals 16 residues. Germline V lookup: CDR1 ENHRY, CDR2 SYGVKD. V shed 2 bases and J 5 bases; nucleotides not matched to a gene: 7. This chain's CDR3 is CAISENKGQGANEQYF. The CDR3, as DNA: TGTGCCATCAGTGAGAACAAGGGACAGGGGGCGAACGAGCAGTACTTC.

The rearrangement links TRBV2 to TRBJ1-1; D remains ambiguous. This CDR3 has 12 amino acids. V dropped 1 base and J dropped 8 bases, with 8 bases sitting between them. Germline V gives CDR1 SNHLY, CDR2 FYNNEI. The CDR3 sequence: CASSEDFSEAFF. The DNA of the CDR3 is TGTGCCAGCAGTGAAGACTTTTCGGAAGCTTTCTTT.

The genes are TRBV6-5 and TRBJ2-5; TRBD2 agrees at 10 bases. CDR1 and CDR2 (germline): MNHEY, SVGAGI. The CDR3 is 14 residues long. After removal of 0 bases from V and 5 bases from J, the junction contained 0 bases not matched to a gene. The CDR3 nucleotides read TGTGCCAGCAGTTACTCGACTAGCGGGGAGACCCAGTACTTC. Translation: CASSYSTSGETQYF.

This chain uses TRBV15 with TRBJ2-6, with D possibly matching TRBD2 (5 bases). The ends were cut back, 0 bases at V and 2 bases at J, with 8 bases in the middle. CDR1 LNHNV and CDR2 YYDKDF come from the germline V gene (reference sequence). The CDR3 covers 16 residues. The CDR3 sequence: CATSRDSRAGANVLTF. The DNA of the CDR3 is TGTGCCACCAGCAGAGATTCGAGGGCTGGGGCCAACGTCCTGACTTTC.

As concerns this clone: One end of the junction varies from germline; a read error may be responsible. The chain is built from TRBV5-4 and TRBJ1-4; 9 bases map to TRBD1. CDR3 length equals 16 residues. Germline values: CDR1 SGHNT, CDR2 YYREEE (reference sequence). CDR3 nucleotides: TGTGCCAGCAGCCAATCTGACAGGGGGGCTAATGAACAACTGTTTTTT. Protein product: CASSQSDRGANEQLFF.

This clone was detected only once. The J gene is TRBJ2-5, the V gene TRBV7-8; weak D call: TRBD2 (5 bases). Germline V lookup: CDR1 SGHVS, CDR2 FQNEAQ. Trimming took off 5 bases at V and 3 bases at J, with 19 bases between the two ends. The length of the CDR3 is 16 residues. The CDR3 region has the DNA TGTGCCAGCAGCCCGATAAGCGGTCGGGGAAAAGAGACCCAGTACTTC. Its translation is CASSPISGRGKETQYF.

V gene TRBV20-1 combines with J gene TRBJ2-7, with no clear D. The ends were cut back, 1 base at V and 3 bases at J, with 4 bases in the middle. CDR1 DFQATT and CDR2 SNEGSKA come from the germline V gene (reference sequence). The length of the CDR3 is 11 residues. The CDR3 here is CSARVSYEQYF. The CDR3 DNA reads TGCAGTGCTAGAGTTAGCTACGAGCAGTACTTC.

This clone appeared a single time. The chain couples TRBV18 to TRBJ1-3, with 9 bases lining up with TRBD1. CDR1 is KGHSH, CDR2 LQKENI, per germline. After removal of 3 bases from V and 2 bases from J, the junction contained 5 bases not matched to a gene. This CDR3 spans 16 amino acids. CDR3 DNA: TGTGCCAGCTCACCTGTACAGGGGGCGCCTGGAAACACCATATATTTT. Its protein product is CASSPVQGAPGNTIYF.

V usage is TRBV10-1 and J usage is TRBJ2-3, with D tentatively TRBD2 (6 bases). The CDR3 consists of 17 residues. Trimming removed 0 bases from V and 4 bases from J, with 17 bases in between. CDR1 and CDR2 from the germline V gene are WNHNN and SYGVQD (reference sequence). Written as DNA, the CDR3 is TGCGCCAGCAGTGAGTCGACTAGGGCTAGCCTTCCAGATACGCAGTATTTT. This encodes CASSESTRASLPDTQYF.

CDR3 loop: CASSWTDRYYEQYF. The CDR3 DNA reads TGCGCCAGCAGCTGGACGGACAGGTACTACGAGCAGTACTTC. The rearrangement links TRBV5-1 to TRBJ2-7; 7 bases match TRBD1. V was pared by 3 bases and J by 3 bases, with 6 bases of the junction left unmatched. Germline CDR1 and CDR2: SGHRS and YFSETQ. CDR3 length equals 14 residues.

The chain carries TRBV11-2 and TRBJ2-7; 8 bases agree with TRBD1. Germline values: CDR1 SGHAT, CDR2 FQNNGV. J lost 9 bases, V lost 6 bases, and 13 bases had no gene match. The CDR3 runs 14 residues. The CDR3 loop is CASSTPRQGPRQYF. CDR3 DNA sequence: TGTGCCAGCAGTACTCCGAGACAGGGGCCTCGGCAGTACTTC.

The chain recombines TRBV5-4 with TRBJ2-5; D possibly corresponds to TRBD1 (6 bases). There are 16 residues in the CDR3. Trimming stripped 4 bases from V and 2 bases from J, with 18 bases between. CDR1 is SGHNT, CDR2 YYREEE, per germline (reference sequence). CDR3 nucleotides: TGTGCCAGCAGCCCATCCCCAGGGGCATCACAAGAGACCCAGTACTTC. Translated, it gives CASSPSPGASQETQYF.

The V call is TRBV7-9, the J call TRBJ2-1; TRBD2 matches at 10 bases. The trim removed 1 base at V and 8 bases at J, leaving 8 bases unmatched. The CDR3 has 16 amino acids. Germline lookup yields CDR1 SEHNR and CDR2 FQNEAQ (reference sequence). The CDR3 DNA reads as TGTGCCAGCAGCTTAGGACTAGCGGGTAATCGCGATGAGCAGTTCTTC. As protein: CASSLGLAGNRDEQFF.

DNA for the CDR3: TGTGCCAGCAGCGTCGCGGGACAGGGGTTCGGCACTGAAGCTTTCTTT. It yields the protein CASSVAGQGFGTEAFF. This chain joins TRBV9 and TRBJ1-1; TRBD1 agrees at 10 bases. Germline V gives CDR1 SGDLS, CDR2 YYNGEE. V lost 2 bases to trimming and J lost 4 bases; unmatched junction nucleotides: 8. CDR3 size: 16 residues.

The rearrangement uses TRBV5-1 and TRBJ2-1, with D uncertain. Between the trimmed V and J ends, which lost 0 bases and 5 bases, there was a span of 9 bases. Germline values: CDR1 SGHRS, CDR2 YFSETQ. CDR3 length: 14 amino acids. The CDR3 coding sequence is TGCGCCAGCAGCTTGGTTTTTGAGAACAATGAGCAGTTCTTC. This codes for CASSLVFENNEQFF.

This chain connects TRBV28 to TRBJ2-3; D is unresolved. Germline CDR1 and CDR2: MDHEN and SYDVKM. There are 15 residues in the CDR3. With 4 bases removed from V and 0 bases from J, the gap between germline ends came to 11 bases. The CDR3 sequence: CASSSPPQSTDTQYF. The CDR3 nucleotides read TGTGCCAGCAGTTCCCCCCCCCAAAGCACAGATACGCAGTATTTT. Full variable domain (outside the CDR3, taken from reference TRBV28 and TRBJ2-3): DVKVTQSSRYLVKRTGEKVFLECVQDMDHENMFWYRQDPGLGLRLIYFSYDVKMKEKGDIPEGYSVSREKKERFSLILESASTNQTSMYLCASSSPPQSTDTQYFGPGTRLTVL.

The CDR3 region has the DNA TGTGCCTGGAGTGCCCGGCTAGCGGGGGGGCCGGCTTACAATGAGCAGTTCTTC. Its protein product is CAWSARLAGGPAYNEQFF. This chain links TRBV30 with TRBJ2-1, with 12 bases aligning to TRBD2. From germline, CDR1 is GTSNPN and CDR2 SVGIG (reference sequence). This CDR3 region has 18 residues. Trimming at V came to 1 base and at J to 4 bases, leaving 11 bases not matched to a gene.

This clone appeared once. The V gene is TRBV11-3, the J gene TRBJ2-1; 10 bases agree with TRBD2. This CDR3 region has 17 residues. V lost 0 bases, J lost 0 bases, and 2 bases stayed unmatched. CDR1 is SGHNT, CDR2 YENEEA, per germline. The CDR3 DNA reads TGTGCCAGCAGCTTAGACCTAGCGGGAGTCTCCTACAATGAGCAGTTCTTC. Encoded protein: CASSLDLAGVSYNEQFF.

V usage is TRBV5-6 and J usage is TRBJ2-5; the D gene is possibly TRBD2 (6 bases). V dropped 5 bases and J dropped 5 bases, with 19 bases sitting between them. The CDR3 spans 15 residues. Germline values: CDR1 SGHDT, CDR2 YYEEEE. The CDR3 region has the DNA TGTGCCAGCAGATACCGGGACGTGGAGGGCGAGACCCAGTACTTC. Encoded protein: CASRYRDVEGETQYF.